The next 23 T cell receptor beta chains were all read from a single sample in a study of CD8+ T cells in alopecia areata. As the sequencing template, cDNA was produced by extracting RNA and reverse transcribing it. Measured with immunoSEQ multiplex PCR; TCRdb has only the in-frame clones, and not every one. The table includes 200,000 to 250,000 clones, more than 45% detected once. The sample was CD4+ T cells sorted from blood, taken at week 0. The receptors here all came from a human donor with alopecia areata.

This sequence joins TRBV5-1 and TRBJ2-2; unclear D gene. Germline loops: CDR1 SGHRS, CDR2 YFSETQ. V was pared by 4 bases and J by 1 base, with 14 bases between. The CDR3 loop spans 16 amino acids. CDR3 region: CASSRTGPRNTGELFF. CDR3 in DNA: TGCGCCAGCAGCCGGACGGGCCCTAGGAACACCGGGGAGCTGTTTTTT. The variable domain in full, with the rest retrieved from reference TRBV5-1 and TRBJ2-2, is KAGVTQTPRYLIKTRGQQVTLSCSPISGHRSVSWYQQTPGQGLQFLFEYFSETQRNKGNFPGRFSGRQFSNSRSEMNVSTLELGDSALYLCASSRTGPRNTGELFFGEGSRLTVL.

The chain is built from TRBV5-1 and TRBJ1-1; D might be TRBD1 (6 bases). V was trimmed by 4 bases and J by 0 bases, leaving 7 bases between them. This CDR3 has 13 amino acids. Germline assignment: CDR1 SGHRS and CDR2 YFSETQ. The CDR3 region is CASSQGLNTEAFF. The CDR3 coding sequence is TGCGCCAGCAGCCAGGGGCTGAACACTGAAGCTTTCTTT.

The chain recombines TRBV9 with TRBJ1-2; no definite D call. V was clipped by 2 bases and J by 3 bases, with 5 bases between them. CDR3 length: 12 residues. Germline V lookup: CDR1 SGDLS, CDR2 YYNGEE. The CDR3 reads CASSVGDYGYTF. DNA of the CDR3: TGTGCCAGCAGCGTTGGGGACTATGGCTACACCTTC.

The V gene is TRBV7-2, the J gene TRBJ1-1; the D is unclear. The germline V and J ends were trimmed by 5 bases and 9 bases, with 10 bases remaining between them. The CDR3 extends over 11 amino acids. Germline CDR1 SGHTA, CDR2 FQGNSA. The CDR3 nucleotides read TGTGCCAGCAGCCCTCGGACTCAAGCTTTCTTT. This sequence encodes CASSPRTQAFF.

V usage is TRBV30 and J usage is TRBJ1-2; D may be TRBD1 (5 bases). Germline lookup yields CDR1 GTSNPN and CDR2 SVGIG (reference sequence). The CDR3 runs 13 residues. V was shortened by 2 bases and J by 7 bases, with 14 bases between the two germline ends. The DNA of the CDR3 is TGTGCCTGGAGTAACGGACAATCTTTTGGCTACACCTTC. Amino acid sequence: CAWSNGQSFGYTF.

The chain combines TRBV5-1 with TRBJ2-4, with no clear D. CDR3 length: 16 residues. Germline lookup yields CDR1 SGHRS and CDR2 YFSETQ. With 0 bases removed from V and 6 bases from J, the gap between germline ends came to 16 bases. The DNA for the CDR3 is TGCGCCAGCAGCTTGGTCACCAGGAATGGTGGAAACATTCAGTACTTC. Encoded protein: CASSLVTRNGGNIQYF.

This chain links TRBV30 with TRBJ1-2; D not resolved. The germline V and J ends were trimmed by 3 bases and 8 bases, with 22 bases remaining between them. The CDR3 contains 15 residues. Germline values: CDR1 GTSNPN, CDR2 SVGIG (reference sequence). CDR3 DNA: TGTGCCTGGAGGAGTCGTTTCGGACGGTACTTCGGCTACACCTTC. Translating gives CAWRSRFGRYFGYTF.

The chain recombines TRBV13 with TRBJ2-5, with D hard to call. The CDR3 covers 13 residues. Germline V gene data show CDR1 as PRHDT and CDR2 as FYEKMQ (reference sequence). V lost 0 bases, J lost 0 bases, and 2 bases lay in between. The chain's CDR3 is CASSLGDQETQYF. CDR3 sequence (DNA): TGTGCCAGCAGCTTAGGAGACCAAGAGACCCAGTACTTC.

CDR3 amino acids: CASSQGQAPQPQHF. The CDR3 DNA reads TGTGCCAGCAGCCAAGGACAGGCGCCTCAGCCCCAGCATTTT. V and J are TRBV2 and TRBJ1-5; the match to TRBD1 covers 7 bases. From germline, CDR1 is SNHLY and CDR2 FYNNEI. The CDR3 is 14 residues long. The trim removed 6 bases at V and 6 bases at J, leaving 8 bases unmatched. The whole variable domain, filled in from reference TRBV2 and TRBJ1-5, reads EPEVTQTPSHQVTQMGQEVILRCVPISNHLYFYWYRQILGQKVEFLVSFYNNEISEKSEIFDDQFSVERPDGSNFTLKIRSTKLEDSAMYFCASSQGQAPQPQHFGDGTRLSIL.

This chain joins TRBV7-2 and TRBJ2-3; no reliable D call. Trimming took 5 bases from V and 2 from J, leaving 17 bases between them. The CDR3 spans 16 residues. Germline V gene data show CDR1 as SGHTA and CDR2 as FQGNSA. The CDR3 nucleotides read TGTGCCAGCAGCCCCAGGCCGGAAGGTTTCACAGATACGCAGTATTTT. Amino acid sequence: CASSPRPEGFTDTQYF. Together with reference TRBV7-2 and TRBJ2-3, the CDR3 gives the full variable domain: GAGVSQSPSNKVTEKGKDVELRCDPISGHTALYWYRQSLGQGLEFLIYFQGNSAPDKSGLPSDRFSAERTGGSVSTLTIQRTQQEDSAVYLCASSPRPEGFTDTQYFGPGTRLTVL.

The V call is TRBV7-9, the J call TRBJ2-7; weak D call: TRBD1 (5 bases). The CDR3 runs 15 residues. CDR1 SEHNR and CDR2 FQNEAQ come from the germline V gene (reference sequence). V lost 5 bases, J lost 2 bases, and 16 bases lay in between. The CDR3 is CASSRVGLTAYEQYF. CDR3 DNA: TGTGCCAGCAGCCGAGTGGGGCTGACAGCCTACGAGCAGTACTTC.

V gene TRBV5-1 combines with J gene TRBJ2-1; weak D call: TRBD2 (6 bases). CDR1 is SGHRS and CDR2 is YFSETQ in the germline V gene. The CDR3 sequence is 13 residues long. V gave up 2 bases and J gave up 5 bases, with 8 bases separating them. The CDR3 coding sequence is TGCGCCAGCAGCTTAGCGGGTCACAATGAGCAGTTCTTC. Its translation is CASSLAGHNEQFF.

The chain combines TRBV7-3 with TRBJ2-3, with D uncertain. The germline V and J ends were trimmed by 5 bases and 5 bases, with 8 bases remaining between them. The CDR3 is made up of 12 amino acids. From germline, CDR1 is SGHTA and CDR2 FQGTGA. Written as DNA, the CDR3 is TGTGCCAGCAGCCAATCCCAAGATACGCAGTATTTT. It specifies CASSQSQDTQYF.

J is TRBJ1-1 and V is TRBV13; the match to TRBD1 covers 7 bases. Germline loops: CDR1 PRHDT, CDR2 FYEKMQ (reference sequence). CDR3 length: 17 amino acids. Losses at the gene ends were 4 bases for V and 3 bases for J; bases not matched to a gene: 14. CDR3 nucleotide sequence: TGTGCCAGCAGCTCCCGTCGACAGGGTCGCGGGGACACTGAAGCTTTCTTT. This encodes CASSSRRQGRGDTEAFF.

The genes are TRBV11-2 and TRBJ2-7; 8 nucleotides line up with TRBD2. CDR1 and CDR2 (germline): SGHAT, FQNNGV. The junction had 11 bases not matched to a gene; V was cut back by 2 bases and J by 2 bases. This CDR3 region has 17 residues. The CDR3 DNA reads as TGTGCCAGCAGCTTACGAGCAGGCGGGAGGTGGGCCTACGAGCAGTACTTC. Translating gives CASSLRAGGRWAYEQYF.

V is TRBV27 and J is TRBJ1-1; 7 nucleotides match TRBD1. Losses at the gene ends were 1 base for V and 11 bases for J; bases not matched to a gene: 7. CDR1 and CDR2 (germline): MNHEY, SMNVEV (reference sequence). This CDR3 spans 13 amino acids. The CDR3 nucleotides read TGTGCCAGCAGTTTATTCTACAGGGGAGGGGCTTTCTTT. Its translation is CASSLFYRGGAFF.

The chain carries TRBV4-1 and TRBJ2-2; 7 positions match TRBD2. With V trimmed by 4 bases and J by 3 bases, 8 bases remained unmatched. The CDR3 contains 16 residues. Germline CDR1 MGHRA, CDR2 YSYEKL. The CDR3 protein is CASSRIGGSDTGELFF. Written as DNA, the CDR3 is TGCGCCAGCAGCCGGATAGGCGGGAGTGACACCGGGGAGCTGTTTTTT.

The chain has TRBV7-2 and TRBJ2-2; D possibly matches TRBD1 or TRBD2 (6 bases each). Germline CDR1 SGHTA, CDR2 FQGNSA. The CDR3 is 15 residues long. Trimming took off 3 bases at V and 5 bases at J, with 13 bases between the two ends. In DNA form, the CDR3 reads TGTGCCAGCAGCTTCCGACGGAGGGGGACCGGGGAGCTGTTTTTT. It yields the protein CASSFRRRGTGELFF.

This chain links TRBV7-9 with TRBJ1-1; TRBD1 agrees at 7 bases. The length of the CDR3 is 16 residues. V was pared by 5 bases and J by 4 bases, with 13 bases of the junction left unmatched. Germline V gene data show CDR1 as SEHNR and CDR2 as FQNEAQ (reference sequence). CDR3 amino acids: CASSQITGADGTEAFF. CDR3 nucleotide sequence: TGTGCCAGCAGCCAGATTACAGGGGCGGATGGCACTGAAGCTTTCTTT. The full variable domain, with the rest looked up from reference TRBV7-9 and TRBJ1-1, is DTGVSQNPRHKITKRGQNVTFRCDPISEHNRLYWYRQTLGQGPEFLTYFQNEAQLEKSRLLSDRFSAERPKGSFSTLEIQRTEQGDSAMYLCASSQITGADGTEAFFGQGTRLTVV.

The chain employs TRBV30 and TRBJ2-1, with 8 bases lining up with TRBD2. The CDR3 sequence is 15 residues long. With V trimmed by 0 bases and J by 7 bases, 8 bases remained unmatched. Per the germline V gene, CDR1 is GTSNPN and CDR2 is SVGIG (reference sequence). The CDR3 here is CAWSVRSLAANEQFF. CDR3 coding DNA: TGTGCCTGGAGTGTTCGGTCACTAGCGGCAAATGAGCAGTTCTTC.

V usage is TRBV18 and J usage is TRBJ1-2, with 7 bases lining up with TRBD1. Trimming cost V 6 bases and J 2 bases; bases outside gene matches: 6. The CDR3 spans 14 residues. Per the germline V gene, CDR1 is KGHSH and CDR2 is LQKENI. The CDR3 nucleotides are TGTGCCAGCTCGGTGGACAGGAGCAACTATGGCTACACCTTC. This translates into CASSVDRSNYGYTF.

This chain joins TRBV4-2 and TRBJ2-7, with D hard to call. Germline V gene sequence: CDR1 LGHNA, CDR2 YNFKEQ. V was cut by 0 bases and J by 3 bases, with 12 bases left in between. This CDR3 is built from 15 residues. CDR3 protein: CASSQDFAGLYEQYF. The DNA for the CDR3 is TGTGCCAGCAGCCAAGATTTCGCAGGCCTCTACGAGCAGTACTTC.

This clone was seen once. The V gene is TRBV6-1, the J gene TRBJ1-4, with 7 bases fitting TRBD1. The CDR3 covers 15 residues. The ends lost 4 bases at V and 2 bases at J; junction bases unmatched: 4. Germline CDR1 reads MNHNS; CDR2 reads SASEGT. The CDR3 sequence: CASSAYRGTNEKLFF. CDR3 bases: TGTGCCAGCAGTGCCTACAGGGGTACTAATGAAAAACTGTTTTTT.